This TCR beta chain was retrieved from a study of PD-L1 blockade in urothelial cancer. About the study: Median T cell yield per blood sample was over 140,000 cells.

PCRs were each spiked with synthetic TCR analog templates. This table comes from immunoSEQ multiplex PCR, and its TCRdb copy is limited to in-frame clones, with some not included. The sample contains 35,000 to 45,000 clones, more than 70% of which appear only once. Time point here: pretreatment peripheral blood. This CDR3 spans 14 amino acids. Germline values: CDR1 SNHLY, CDR2 FYNNEI. The V and J ends lost 0 bases and 12 bases respectively, with 15 bases between them. Study-level points and caveats: Clones that were tumor-associated expanded more in the blood of durable-benefit patients at 3 weeks.

Concerning this clone itself: Its specificity is unknown.

The sequencing here drew on PBMCs, taken around atezolizumab (anti-PD-L1) treatment. The source is a donor at least 40 years old with urothelial cancer. The genes are TRBV2 and TRBJ2-1; D perhaps matches TRBD2 (6 bases). CDR3 sequence: CASSEALRRLGQFF. CDR3 bases: TGTGCCAGCAGTGAAGCGCTCCGGAGACTAGGGCAGTTCTTC.